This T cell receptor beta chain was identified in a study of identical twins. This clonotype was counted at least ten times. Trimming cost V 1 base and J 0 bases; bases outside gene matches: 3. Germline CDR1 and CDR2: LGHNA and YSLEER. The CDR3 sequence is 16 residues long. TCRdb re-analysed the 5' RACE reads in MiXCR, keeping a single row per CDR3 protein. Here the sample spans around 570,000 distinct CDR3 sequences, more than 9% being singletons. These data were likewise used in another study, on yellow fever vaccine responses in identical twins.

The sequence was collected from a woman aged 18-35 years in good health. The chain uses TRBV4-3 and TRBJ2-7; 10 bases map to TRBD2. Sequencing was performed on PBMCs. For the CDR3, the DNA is TGCGCCAGCAGCCAAGTAGCGGGAGGCTACTCCTACGAGCAGTACTTC. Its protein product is CASSQVAGGYSYEQYF.